The 19 T cell receptor beta chains listed next were all sequenced from one sample in a study of blood T cell repertoires in COVID-19. Libraries were prepared by immunoSEQ multiplex PCR; TCRdb keeps only in-frame clonotypes and omits some of them. The repertoire has hundreds of thousands of clones, approximately 78% of them found once; the top ten carry approximately 5%. Sequencing used PBMCs or T cells enriched from blood (not recorded which). The receptors originated from a man aged 35-49 years who had been exposed to COVID-19.

The chain employs TRBV19 and TRBJ1-5, with D perhaps TRBD1 (5 bases). Trimming stripped 6 bases from V and 7 bases from J, with 19 bases between. In germline, CDR1 is LNHDA, CDR2 SQIVND (reference sequence). The CDR3 has 15 residues. CDR3 amino acids: CASRVDRGGGQPQHF. The DNA for the CDR3 is TGTGCCAGTAGAGTAGATAGGGGAGGTGGCCAGCCCCAGCATTTT.

The sample holds a few counts of this clone. V usage is TRBV5-1 and J usage is TRBJ2-2; 11 positions agree with TRBD2. Germline V lookup: CDR1 SGHRS, CDR2 YFSETQ. J lost 5 bases, V lost 0 bases, and 12 bases had no gene match. This CDR3 contains 19 residues. The CDR3, as DNA: TGCGCCAGCAGCTTGGTCGGTAGCGGGAGGGCCTTTGCAACCGGGGAGCTGTTTTTT. Its translation is CASSLVGSGRAFATGELFF.

This chain links TRBV5-1 with TRBJ1-1, with D perhaps matching TRBD1 (6 bases). With 3 bases removed from V and 1 base from J, the gap between germline ends came to 13 bases. CDR1 SGHRS and CDR2 YFSETQ come from the germline V gene. This CDR3 region has 15 residues. Written as DNA, the CDR3 is TGCGCCAGCAGCTCACAGGGCGGAGGGAACACTGAAGCTTTCTTT. This gives the protein CASSSQGGGNTEAFF.

The genes are TRBV27 and TRBJ2-7; tentative D call: TRBD1 (5 bases). CDR1 and CDR2 from the germline V gene are MNHEY and SMNVEV (reference sequence). Trimming removed 7 bases at V and 0 bases at J, with 13 bases between. This CDR3 has 14 amino acids. The CDR3 region has the DNA TGTGCCAGCAATACATACAGGAGCTCCTACGAGCAGTACTTC. It specifies CASNTYRSSYEQYF.

The chain recombines TRBV12-3 or TRBV12-4 with TRBJ2-1; D gene unclear. V was cut by 3 bases and J by 5 bases, with 8 bases left in between. This CDR3 contains 13 residues. CDR3 sequence (DNA): TGTGCCAGCAGTTTCTGGCAGGACAATGAGCAGTTCTTC. Translating gives CASSFWQDNEQFF.

The chain recombines TRBV20-1 with TRBJ2-3; D may be TRBD2 (5 bases). The CDR3 runs to 11 residues. Trimming shortened V by 6 bases and J by 3 bases, and 7 bases separated the two germline ends. CDR1 is DFQATT and CDR2 is SNEGSKA in the germline V gene (reference sequence). As DNA, the CDR3 is TGCAGTGCGGAGGCGACAGATACGCAGTATTTT. Translated: CSAEATDTQYF.

The V and J genes are TRBV27 and TRBJ2-1; weak D call: TRBD2 (7 bases). Looked up from germline, CDR1 is MNHEY and CDR2 is SMNVEV (reference sequence). CDR3 size: 17 residues. V was shortened by 7 bases and J by 8 bases, with 27 bases between the two germline ends. The CDR3 DNA reads as TGTGCCAGCAAGAGGGGGAGGGCCCGCATTGGTGGCGATGAGCAGTTCTTC. Translating it yields CASKRGRARIGGDEQFF.

V usage is TRBV12-3 or TRBV12-4 and J usage is TRBJ2-1, with TRBD1 matching 9 bases. The CDR3 loop spans 13 amino acids. The V gene end was trimmed by 11 bases and the J gene end by 4 bases; junction bases not matched to a gene: 6. This CDR3 is CASRQGGYNEQFF. The CDR3 DNA is TGTGCCTCCCGACAGGGGGGATACAATGAGCAGTTCTTC.

The chain uses TRBV3-1 (or the pseudogene TRBV3-2) and TRBJ2-7, with a possible D match to TRBD1 (5 bases). Trimming cost V 1 base and J 3 bases, with 13 bases left between them. The germline gives CDR1 LGHDT, CDR2 YNNKEL (reference sequence). The CDR3 length is 15 residues. CDR3 region: CASSQVRAGYYEQYF. Written as DNA, the CDR3 is TGTGCCAGCAGCCAAGTACGCGCAGGGTACTACGAGCAGTACTTC.

The rearrangement uses TRBV27 and TRBJ2-7; D is perhaps TRBD1 (7 bases). The CDR3 loop spans 16 amino acids. V was cut by 2 bases and J by 4 bases, with 18 bases left in between. Germline-derived CDR1 and CDR2 are MNHEY and SMNVEV (reference sequence). The CDR3 region is CASSLVLRGLAYEQYF. The DNA for the CDR3 is TGTGCCAGCAGTTTAGTCTTAAGGGGGCTAGCGTACGAGCAGTACTTC.

This clone was detected once. V is TRBV14 and J is TRBJ2-3; 10 nucleotides agree with TRBD2. The CDR3 covers 15 residues. Germline V CDR1 and CDR2: SGHDN, FVKESK. V shed 4 bases and J 4 bases; nucleotides not matched to a gene: 5. The chain's CDR3 is CASSPGTSVADTQYF. The CDR3, as DNA: TGTGCCAGCAGCCCCGGGACTAGCGTGGCAGATACGCAGTATTTT.

This chain links TRBV19 with TRBJ1-3; no firm D call. Trimming removed 3 bases at V and 0 bases at J, with 12 bases between. The CDR3 contains 16 residues. From germline, CDR1 is LNHDA and CDR2 SQIVND (reference sequence). CDR3 loop: CASSMPVLNSGNTIYF. CDR3 nucleotide sequence: TGTGCCAGTAGTATGCCTGTACTTAACTCTGGAAACACCATATATTTT. Based on the CDR3 plus reference TRBV19 and TRBJ1-3, the full variable domain is DGGITQSPKYLFRKEGQNVTLSCEQNLNHDAMYWYRQDPGQGLRLIYYSQIVNDFQKGDIAEGYSVSREKKESFPLTVTSAQKNPTAFYLCASSMPVLNSGNTIYFGEGSWLTVV.

The V gene is TRBV20-1, the J gene TRBJ2-1; D unclear. The CDR3 loop spans 11 amino acids. V lost 3 bases and J lost 5, with 5 bases in between. Germline CDR1 reads DFQATT; CDR2 reads SNEGSKA (reference sequence). CDR3 in amino acids: CSASSNNEQFF. For the CDR3, the DNA is TGCAGTGCTAGTTCTAACAATGAGCAGTTCTTC.

The chain combines TRBV2 with TRBJ2-1, with TRBD2 identical over 8 bases. Per the germline V gene, CDR1 is SNHLY and CDR2 is FYNNEI. The CDR3 runs 14 residues. J was trimmed by 7 bases and V by 2 bases; bases with no gene match: 4. CDR3 loop: CASSETGGPNEQFF. DNA of the CDR3: TGTGCCAGCAGTGAAACGGGAGGGCCTAATGAGCAGTTCTTC.

This rearrangement joins TRBV18 to TRBJ2-5; possible D gene TRBD1, 5 bases. This CDR3 spans 16 amino acids. With 4 bases removed from V and 2 bases from J, the gap between germline ends came to 17 bases. Germline lookup yields CDR1 KGHSH and CDR2 LQKENI. CDR3 residues: CASSLYNDRLQETQYF. The DNA of the CDR3 is TGTGCCAGCTCACTGTACAACGACAGATTGCAAGAGACCCAGTACTTC.

The CDR3 DNA reads TGCAGCGTTATTGACAGCTCTGGAAACACCATATATTTT. It specifies CSVIDSSGNTIYF. The chain uses TRBV29-1 and TRBJ1-3; TRBD1 might be the D (5 bases). Trimming removed 5 bases from V and 0 bases from J, with 8 bases in between. In germline, CDR1 is SQVTM, CDR2 ANQGSEA. This CDR3 comprises 13 residues.

The rearrangement uses TRBV7-6 and TRBJ2-3; TRBD2 matches 11 bases. CDR3 size: 19 residues. Germline loops: CDR1 SGHVS, CDR2 FNYEAQ. With V trimmed by 1 base and J by 5 bases, 14 bases remained unmatched. CDR3 DNA: TGTGCCAGCAGCTTAGTTAGCGGGAGGGCCGATAGTTTGCTAGATACGCAGTATTTT. Its translation is CASSLVSGRADSLLDTQYF.

Written as DNA, the CDR3 is TGTGCCTGGGGGACAGGTGGAAACACCATATATTTT. Amino acids: CAWGTGGNTIYF. This rearrangement joins TRBV30 to TRBJ1-3; 8 bases are shared with TRBD1. The germline V gene has CDR1 GTSNPN and CDR2 SVGIG (reference sequence). V shed 5 bases and J 3 bases; nucleotides not matched to a gene: 0. This CDR3 is built from 12 residues.

The chain links TRBV30 to TRBJ1-3, with a possible D match to TRBD1 (5 bases). Germline V gene data show CDR1 as GTSNPN and CDR2 as SVGIG (reference sequence). CDR3 size: 18 residues. Trimming stripped 7 bases from V and 1 base from J, with 26 bases between. CDR3 amino acids: CASGGDWKRLVSGNTIYF. CDR3 DNA sequence: TGTGCCTCGGGAGGGGACTGGAAACGTCTAGTGTCTGGAAACACCATATATTTT.